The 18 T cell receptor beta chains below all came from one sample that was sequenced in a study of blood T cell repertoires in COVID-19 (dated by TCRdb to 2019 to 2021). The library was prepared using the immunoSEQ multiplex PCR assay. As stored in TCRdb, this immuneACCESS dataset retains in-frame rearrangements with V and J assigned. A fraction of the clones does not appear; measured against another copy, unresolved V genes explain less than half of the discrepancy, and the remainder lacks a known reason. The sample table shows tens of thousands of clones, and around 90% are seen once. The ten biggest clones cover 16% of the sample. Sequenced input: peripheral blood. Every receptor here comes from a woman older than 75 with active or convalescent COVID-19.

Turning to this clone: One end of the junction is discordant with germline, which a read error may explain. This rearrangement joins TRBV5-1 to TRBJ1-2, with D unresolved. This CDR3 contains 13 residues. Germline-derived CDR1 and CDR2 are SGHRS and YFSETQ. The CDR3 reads CASRLVQNYGYTF. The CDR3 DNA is TGCGCCAGCAGATTGGTACAGAACTATGGCTACACCTTC.

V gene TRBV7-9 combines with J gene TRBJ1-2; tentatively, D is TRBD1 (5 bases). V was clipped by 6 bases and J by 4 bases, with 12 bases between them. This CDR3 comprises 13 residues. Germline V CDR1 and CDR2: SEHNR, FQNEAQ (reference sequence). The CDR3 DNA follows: TGTGCCAGCAGTCTGCAGGGCCTCTATGGCTACACCTTC. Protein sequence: CASSLQGLYGYTF.

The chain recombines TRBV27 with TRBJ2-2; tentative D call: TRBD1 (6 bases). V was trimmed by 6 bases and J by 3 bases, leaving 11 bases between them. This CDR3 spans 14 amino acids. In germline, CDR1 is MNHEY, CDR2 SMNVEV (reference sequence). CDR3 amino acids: CASRNPGDTGELFF. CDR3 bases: TGTGCCAGCAGAAATCCAGGGGACACCGGGGAGCTGTTTTTT.

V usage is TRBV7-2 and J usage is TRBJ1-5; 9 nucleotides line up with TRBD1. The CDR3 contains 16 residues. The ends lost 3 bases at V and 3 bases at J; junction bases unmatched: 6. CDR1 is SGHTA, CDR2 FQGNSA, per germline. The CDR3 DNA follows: TGTGCCAGCAGCTTCCGGACAGGGGCTGTCAATCAGCCCCAGCATTTT. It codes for CASSFRTGAVNQPQHF.

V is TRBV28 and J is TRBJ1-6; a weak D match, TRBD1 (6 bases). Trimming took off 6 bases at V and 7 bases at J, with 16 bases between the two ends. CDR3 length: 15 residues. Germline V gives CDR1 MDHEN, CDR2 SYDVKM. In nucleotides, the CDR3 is TGTGCCAGCAGCAGCCGTGGGGGCGGGAATTCACCCCTCCACTTT. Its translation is CASSSRGGGNSPLHF.

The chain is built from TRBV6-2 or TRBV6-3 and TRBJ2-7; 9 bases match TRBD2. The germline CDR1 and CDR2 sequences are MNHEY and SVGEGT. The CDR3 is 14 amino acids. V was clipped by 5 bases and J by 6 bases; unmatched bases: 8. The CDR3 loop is CASSTGLARGEQYF. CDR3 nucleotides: TGTGCCAGCAGTACGGGACTAGCAAGGGGCGAGCAGTACTTC.

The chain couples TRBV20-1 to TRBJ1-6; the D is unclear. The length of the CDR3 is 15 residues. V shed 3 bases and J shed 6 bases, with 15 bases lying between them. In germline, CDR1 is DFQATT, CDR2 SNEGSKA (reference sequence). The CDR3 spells CSASLSGPGNSPLHF. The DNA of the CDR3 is TGCAGTGCTAGTCTAAGTGGTCCGGGTAATTCACCCCTCCACTTT.

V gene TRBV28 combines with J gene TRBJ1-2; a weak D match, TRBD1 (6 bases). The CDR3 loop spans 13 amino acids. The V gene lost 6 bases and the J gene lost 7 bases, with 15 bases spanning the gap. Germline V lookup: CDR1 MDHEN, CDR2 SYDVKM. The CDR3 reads CASSLADRLGYTF. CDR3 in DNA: TGTGCCAGCAGCTTAGCGGACAGACTTGGCTACACCTTC.

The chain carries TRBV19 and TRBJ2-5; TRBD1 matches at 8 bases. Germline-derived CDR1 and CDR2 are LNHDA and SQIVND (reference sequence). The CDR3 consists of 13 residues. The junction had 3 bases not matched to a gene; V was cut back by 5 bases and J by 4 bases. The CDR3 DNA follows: TGTGCCAGTAGTGGTACAGGGGGAGAGACCCAGTACTTC. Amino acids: CASSGTGGETQYF.

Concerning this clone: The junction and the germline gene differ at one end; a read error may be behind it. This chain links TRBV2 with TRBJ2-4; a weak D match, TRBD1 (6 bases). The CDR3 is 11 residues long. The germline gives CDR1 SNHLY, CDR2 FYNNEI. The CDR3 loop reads CASSVGTKRAF. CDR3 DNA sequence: TGTGCCAGCAGTGTGGGGACAAAAAGAGCCTTC.

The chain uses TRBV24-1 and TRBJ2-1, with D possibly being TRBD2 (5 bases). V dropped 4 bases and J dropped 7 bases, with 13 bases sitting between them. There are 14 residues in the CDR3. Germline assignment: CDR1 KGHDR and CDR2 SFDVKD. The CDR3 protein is CATSEPARGNEQFF. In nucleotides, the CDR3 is TGTGCCACCAGTGAACCCGCCCGAGGGAATGAGCAGTTCTTC.

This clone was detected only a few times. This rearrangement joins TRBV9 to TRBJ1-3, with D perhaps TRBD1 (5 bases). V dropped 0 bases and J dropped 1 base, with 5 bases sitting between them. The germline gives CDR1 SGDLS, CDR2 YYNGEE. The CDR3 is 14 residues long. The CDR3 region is CASSVEGSGNTIYF. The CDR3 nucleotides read TGTGCCAGCAGCGTAGAGGGGTCTGGAAACACCATATATTTT.

In DNA, the CDR3 is TGTGCCAGCAGTTCCGAACTGAACCGACAGGGTCGTTCCTACAATGAGCAGTTCTTC. Translation: CASSSELNRQGRSYNEQFF. This rearrangement joins TRBV6-2 or TRBV6-3 to TRBJ2-1; 7 bases fit TRBD1. The germline CDR1 and CDR2 sequences are MNHEY and SVGEGT. Losses at the gene ends were 4 bases for V and 1 base for J; bases not matched to a gene: 16. This CDR3 is built from 19 residues.

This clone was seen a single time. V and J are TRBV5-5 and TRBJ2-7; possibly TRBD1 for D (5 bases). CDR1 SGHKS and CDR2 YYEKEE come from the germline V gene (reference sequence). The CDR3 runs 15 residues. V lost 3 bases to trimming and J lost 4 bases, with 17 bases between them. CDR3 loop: CASSSGFDSLYEQYF. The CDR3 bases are TGTGCCAGCAGCTCTGGTTTCGACAGCCTTTACGAGCAGTACTTC.

The CDR3 region has the DNA TGTGCCAGCTCACAAGGGGGACAGACTGAAGCTTTCTTT. This codes for CASSQGGQTEAFF. The chain employs TRBV18 and TRBJ1-1, with 7 bases aligning to TRBD1. CDR3 length: 13 residues. Germline V CDR1 and CDR2: KGHSH, LQKENI. V gave up 4 bases and J gave up 5 bases; unmatched junction bases: 4.

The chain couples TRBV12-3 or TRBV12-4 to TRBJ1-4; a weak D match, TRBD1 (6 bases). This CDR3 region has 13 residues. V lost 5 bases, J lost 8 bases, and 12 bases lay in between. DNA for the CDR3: TGTGCCAGCAGTGGGCAGGGGTTCGAAAAACTGTTTTTT. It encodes CASSGQGFEKLFF.

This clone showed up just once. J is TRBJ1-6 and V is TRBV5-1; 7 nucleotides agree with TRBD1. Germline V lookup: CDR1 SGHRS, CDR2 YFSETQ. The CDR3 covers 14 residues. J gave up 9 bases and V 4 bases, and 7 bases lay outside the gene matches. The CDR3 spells CASSETGSSSPLHF. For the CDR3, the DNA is TGCGCCAGCAGCGAGACAGGGAGTAGTTCACCCCTCCACTTT.

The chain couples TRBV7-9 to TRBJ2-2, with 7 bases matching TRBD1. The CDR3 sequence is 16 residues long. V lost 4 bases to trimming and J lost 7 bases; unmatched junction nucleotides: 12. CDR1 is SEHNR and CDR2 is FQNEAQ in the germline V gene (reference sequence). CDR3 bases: TGTGCCAGCAGCTCCGACAGGGTTGTAGAAGTCGGGGAGCTGTTTTTT. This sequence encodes CASSSDRVVEVGELFF.